A selection of T cell receptor beta chains follows, all from one sample in a study of OX40 agonist ivuxolimab in advanced cancers. Assay: immunoSEQ multiplex PCR; the TCRdb copy retains only in-frame clones and omits some. The sample lists over 75,000 clones; about 89% were seen once. The source was CD4+ or CD8+ T cells sorted from blood, collected in a trial of the OX40 agonist ivuxolimab. All receptors come from an adult with an advanced solid tumor such as melanoma, head and neck, liver or kidney cancer. The CDR3 runs from the conserved cysteine through the conserved F or W. The D gene is left open where the match is weak. Expanded clones get a size class; other rows say once, few or many, or leave the size out.

d_gene | j_gene | v_gene | abundance | CDR3nt | CDR3aa
. | TRBJ2-7 | TRBV6-5 | . | TGTGCCAGCAGTTCGGGACTTGCACTCTACGAGCAGTACTTC | CASSSGLALYEQYF
TRBD1 | TRBJ1-2 | TRBV6-5 | . | TGTGCCAGCAGTTACATAACAGGGGGGGGCTACACCTTC | CASSYITGGGYTF
TRBD1 | TRBJ1-2 | TRBV2 | . | TGTGCCAGCAGGGACAGGGGCTATGGCTACACCTTC | CASRDRGYGYTF
. | TRBJ2-5 | TRBV7-9 | . | TGTGCCAGCAGCTTAGGGGCCTATGGAGGGGAGACCCAGTACTTC | CASSLGAYGGETQYF
. | TRBJ1-1 | TRBV27 | . | TGTGCCAGCAGTCCCCTTGGGGGCACTGAAGCTTTCTTT | CASSPLGGTEAFF
TRBD2 | TRBJ2-7 | TRBV5-1 | . | TGCGCCAGCAGCTCCATAGGACTAGCGGGAGGGCGTGGTGAGCAGTACTTC | CASSSIGLAGGRGEQYF
. | TRBJ2-2 | TRBV5-1 | . | TGCGCCAGCAGCTTGGGTATAGGACCCGGGGAGCTGTTTTTT | CASSLGIGPGELFF
. | TRBJ1-4 | TRBV5-1 | . | TGCGCCAGCAGCTTGGGATCCGAGGGGAATAAACTGTTTTTT | CASSLGSEGNKLFF
. | TRBJ1-5 | TRBV7-9 | . | TGTGCCAGCAGCTTATCGGGGCGGGAACAGCCCCAGCATTTT | CASSLSGREQPQHF
TRBD1 | TRBJ1-1 | TRBV10-3 | . | TGTGCCATCAGCCCTGCAGGGGGGGTGAACACTGAAGCTTTCTTT | CAISPAGGVNTEAFF
. | TRBJ1-2 | TRBV5-1 | . | TGCGCCAGCAGCTTGGGGATAAGCTACACCTTC | CASSLGISYTF
. | TRBJ2-1 | TRBV5-4 | . | TGTGCCAGCAGCTTGGTGGGCCGACCACTGGAGCAGTTCTTC | CASSLVGRPLEQFF
. | TRBJ2-7 | TRBV5-1 | once | TGCGCCAGCAGCTTTCGAGCGGTCCAGAACGAGCAGTACTTC | CASSFRAVQNEQYF
TRBD1 | TRBJ1-5 | TRBV11-2 | once | TGTGCCAGCAGCCAAGGGACAGGGGTTCAGCCCCAGCATTTT | CASSQGTGVQPQHF
TRBD1 | TRBJ1-2 | TRBV10-3 | . | TGTGCCATCAGTGGACCCGGGACAGGGGGAACTAACTATGGCTACACCTTC | CAISGPGTGGTNYGYTF
. | TRBJ2-1 | TRBV10-3 | . | TGTGCCATCAGTGCCAACACAGGGAGGGTTTCTTACAATGAGCAGTTCTTC | CAISANTGRVSYNEQFF
. | TRBJ1-3 | TRBV28 | . | TGTGCCAGCGGAGGGGGCTCTGGAAACACCATATATTTT | CASGGGSGNTIYF
. | TRBJ1-1 | TRBV15 | . | TGTGCCACCAGCAGAGGGGGAGTCCACTTCTTGAACACTGAAGCTTTCTTT | CATSRGGVHFLNTEAFF
. | TRBJ1-1 | TRBV9 | . | TGTGCCAGCAGCGTAGAGGCCAGGGCGAACACTGAAGCTTTCTTT | CASSVEARANTEAFF
. | TRBJ1-1 | TRBV5-6 | . | TGTGCCAGCAGCTTGGATGTGACAGCCATGAACACTGAAGCTTTCTTT | CASSLDVTAMNTEAFF
. | TRBJ1-1 | TRBV9 | once | TGTGCCAGCAGCCCACGACAGAAGAACACTGAAGCTTTCTTT | CASSPRQKNTEAFF
TRBD2 | TRBJ2-7 | TRBV5-8 | . | TGTGCCAGCAGCTACGGGAGGGAGCAGTACTTC | CASSYGREQYF
. | TRBJ2-3 | TRBV9 | . | TGTGCCAGCAGCGTACTCGGGACTAGCACAGATACGCAGTATTTT | CASSVLGTSTDTQYF
TRBD1 | TRBJ1-1 | TRBV27 | . | TGTGCCAGCAGTTTTGACAGGGGTAACACTGAAGCTTTCTTT | CASSFDRGNTEAFF
. | TRBJ1-5 | TRBV7-2 | . | TGTGCCAGCAGCCCCGGGGGGCGGGATAGCAATCAGCCCCAGCATTTT | CASSPGGRDSNQPQHF
TRBD2 | TRBJ2-1 | TRBV4-2 | . | TGTGCCAGCAGCCTCGGAGCGGGAGTAGCCTACAATGAGCAGTTCTTC | CASSLGAGVAYNEQFF
. | TRBJ1-2 | TRBV11-2 | . | TGTGCCAGCAGCTTAGCCCACAGGAGTTACACCTTC | CASSLAHRSYTF
TRBD1 | TRBJ2-5 | TRBV27 | . | TGTGCCAGCGGGACAGGGTATGCGGAGACCCAGTACTTC | CASGTGYAETQYF
. | TRBJ1-2 | TRBV27 | . | TGTGCCAGCAGCTGGGGGAAGAACTATGGCTACACCTTC | CASSWGKNYGYTF
TRBD2 | TRBJ2-3 | TRBV18 | . | TGTGCCAGCTCACCCTCACTAGCGGGAGGCGATACGCAGTATTTT | CASSPSLAGGDTQYF
. | TRBJ2-7 | TRBV11-2 | . | TGTGCCAGCAGCTCCCCAGGGCCCGGCGAGCAGTACTTC | CASSSPGPGEQYF
. | TRBJ2-1 | TRBV7-2 | . | TGTGCCAGCAGCTCCCCAGGATTGAAGCAGTTCTTC | CASSSPGLKQFF
. | TRBJ1-1 | TRBV2 | . | TGTGCCAGCAGTGAAAGGCCTCTCACTGAAGCTTTCTTT | CASSERPLTEAFF
. | TRBJ1-1 | TRBV18 | . | TGTGCCAGCTCACCACAGGACATGAACACTGAAGCTTTCTTT | CASSPQDMNTEAFF
. | TRBJ2-1 | TRBV27 | . | TGTGCCACTAGACGGGGGTTTGAGCAGTTCTTC | CATRRGFEQFF
. | TRBJ2-7 | TRBV11-2 | . | TGTGCCAGCAGCTTAGAGTGGGGGACCTACGAGCAGTACTTC | CASSLEWGTYEQYF